This entry lists 27 T cell receptor beta chains sequenced from one sample in a study of radiation and T cells in renal cell carcinoma. Sequencing was performed with immunoSEQ multiplex PCR; in TCRdb, only in-frame clones are kept and a portion is missing. This repertoire shows about 140,000 clones, less than 85% found once; its top ten account for under 30%. Regarding time point: baseline pretreatment blood. The treatment was: 15 Gy SBRT to primary tumor, nephrectomy 4 weeks later. The input for sequencing was blood, taken from a patient whose treatment included radiotherapy and nephrectomy. These receptors were taken from a woman aged 50 to 60 with renal cell carcinoma.

The rearrangement uses TRBV5-4 and TRBJ2-7; no definite D call. Looked up from germline, CDR1 is SGHNT and CDR2 is YYREEE (reference sequence). V was pared by 1 base and J by 7 bases, with 6 bases between. CDR3 length equals 11 residues. CDR3 protein: CASSLSREQYF. CDR3 bases: TGTGCCAGCAGCTTGAGCAGGGAGCAGTACTTC.

The chain carries TRBV10-1 and TRBJ2-7, with 7 bases matching TRBD2. With 5 bases clipped from V and 1 base from J, the junction kept 2 bases outside the gene matches. The V gene's germline CDR1 is WNHNN and CDR2 SYGVQD (reference sequence). The CDR3 has 13 amino acids. The CDR3 sequence is CASSSGKSYEQYF. The CDR3 DNA reads TGCGCCAGCAGTAGCGGGAAATCCTACGAGCAGTACTTC.

This clone occurred a few times. Relative to the germline gene, one junction end is altered; a read error may explain this. The chain joins TRBV29-1 to TRBJ1-4; D is perhaps TRBD1 (5 bases). The CDR3 sequence is 9 residues long. Germline CDR1 is SQVTM and CDR2 is ANQGSEA. As DNA, the CDR3 is TGCAGCGCCCAACCGGGGCCTCTTTTT. Translation gives CSAQPGPLF. The variable domain in full, with the rest retrieved from reference TRBV29-1 and TRBJ1-4, is SAVISQKPSRDICQRGTSLTIQCQVDSQVTMMFWYRQQPGQSLTLIATANQGSEATYESGFVIDKFPISRPNLTFSTLTVSNMSPEDSSIYLCSAQPGPLFGSGTQLSVL.

The chain carries TRBV9 and TRBJ1-2; no firm D call. Trimming left V 3 bases short and J 8 bases short, with 20 bases between. The CDR3 extends over 15 amino acids. The germline V gene encodes CDR1 SGDLS and CDR2 YYNGEE. Here the CDR3 reads CASSATTVQDAGYTF. For the CDR3, the DNA is TGTGCCAGCAGCGCCACGACGGTACAAGACGCGGGCTACACCTTC.

The chain uses TRBV7-2 and TRBJ1-2; D not resolved. This CDR3 contains 15 residues. Germline V gene data show CDR1 as SGHTA and CDR2 as FQGNSA. Trimming cost V 5 bases and J 3 bases, with 16 bases left between them. CDR3 sequence: CASSPRQGPDYGYTF. The CDR3 bases are TGTGCCAGCAGCCCACGACAAGGGCCGGACTATGGCTACACCTTC.

This clone was detected only once. The J gene is TRBJ2-7, the V gene TRBV6-5, with a possible D match to TRBD2 (7 bases). Deletions cut 8 bases from V and 5 bases from J, with 22 bases between. Germline V gives CDR1 MNHEY, CDR2 SVGAGI. This CDR3 is built from 15 residues. The CDR3 DNA is TGTGCCAGCGGTAGAGGGGGGGTACTGCCGGACGAGCAGTACTTC. This sequence encodes CASGRGGVLPDEQYF.

This chain links TRBV28 with TRBJ1-5; 7 nucleotides agree with TRBD1. CDR3 size: 14 residues. V was pared by 4 bases and J by 7 bases, with 7 bases of the junction left unmatched. Per germline, CDR1 MDHEN and CDR2 SYDVKM. The CDR3 DNA is TGTGCCAGCAGTTCCCCAGGGGGGTGGCAGCCCCAGCATTTT. Its translation: CASSSPGGWQPQHF.

The table lists this clone with a few counts. The chain employs TRBV30 and TRBJ1-1; D perhaps matches TRBD1 (6 bases). V lost 4 bases and J 6 bases, leaving 12 bases between the germline ends. This CDR3 has 12 amino acids. The germline gives CDR1 GTSNPN, CDR2 SVGIG (reference sequence). Written as DNA, the CDR3 is TGTGCCTGGACCAACAGGGTACCTGAAGCTTTCTTT. Translated: CAWTNRVPEAFF. The whole variable domain, remainder taken from reference TRBV30 and TRBJ1-1, is SQTIHQWPATLVQPVGSPLSLECTVEGTSNPNLYWYRQAAGRGLQLLFYSVGIGQISSEVPQNLSASRPQDRQFILSSKKLLLSDSGFYLCAWTNRVPEAFFGQGTRLTVV.

The V gene is TRBV6-1, the J gene TRBJ2-5; 11 bases are shared with TRBD2. This CDR3 contains 17 residues. Germline V lookup: CDR1 MNHNS, CDR2 SASEGT. Unmatched junction bases numbered 9, after V lost 1 base and J lost 5 bases. The CDR3 region has the DNA TGTGCCAGCAGTGAAGGCGTAGGGGCTAGCGGGAGGGAGACCCAGTACTTC. Its protein is CASSEGVGASGRETQYF.

This rearrangement joins TRBV7-9 to TRBJ1-5; 8 bases map to TRBD1. The junction had 13 bases not matched to a gene; V was cut back by 5 bases and J by 1 base. CDR3 length equals 18 residues. From germline, CDR1 is SEHNR and CDR2 FQNEAQ (reference sequence). CDR3 DNA sequence: TGTGCCAGCAGCCTGGGGGCAGGGGGCCTTTCCAGCAATCAGCCCCAGCATTTT. Its translation: CASSLGAGGLSSNQPQHF.

The chain combines TRBV9 with TRBJ2-3, with TRBD1 matching 9 bases. This CDR3 spans 16 amino acids. J was trimmed by 6 bases and V by 0 bases; bases with no gene match: 8. Germline lookup yields CDR1 SGDLS and CDR2 YYNGEE. CDR3 amino acids: CASSVAIGQGLDTQYF. The CDR3 nucleotides are TGTGCCAGCAGCGTAGCTATCGGACAGGGGCTGGATACGCAGTATTTT.

This chain joins TRBV5-6 and TRBJ2-4, with 9 nucleotides matching TRBD2. Germline CDR1 reads SGHDT; CDR2 reads YYEEEE. The ends lost 4 bases at V and 15 bases at J; junction bases unmatched: 11. The CDR3 is made up of 13 amino acids. The CDR3 is CASSLPGLAGGYF. CDR3 sequence (DNA): TGTGCCAGCAGCCTACCGGGACTAGCAGGCGGGTACTTC. Full variable domain (rest looked up from reference TRBV5-6 and TRBJ2-4): DAGVTQSPTHLIKTRGQQVTLRCSPKSGHDTVSWYQQALGQGPQFIFQYYEEEERQRGNFPDRFSGHQFPNYSSELNVNALLLGDSALYLCASSLPGLAGGYFGAGTRLSVL.

This sequence joins TRBV6-5 and TRBJ1-2, with TRBD1 as a possible D gene (6 bases). Trimming stripped 7 bases from V and 6 bases from J, with 18 bases between. CDR3 size: 14 residues. Germline values: CDR1 MNHEY, CDR2 SVGAGI. CDR3 bases: TGTGCCAGCAAACCCAAAGACAGGTTGAATGGCTACACCTTC. Amino acid sequence: CASKPKDRLNGYTF.

The V and J genes are TRBV5-1 and TRBJ1-1; tentative D call: TRBD1 (6 bases). V gave up 6 bases and J gave up 3 bases, with 21 bases separating them. Germline V gene data show CDR1 as SGHRS and CDR2 as YFSETQ. CDR3 size: 16 residues. CDR3 nucleotides: TGCGCCAGCACGCAAGGAGCCGGGACAAAGTACACTGAAGCTTTCTTT. Its protein product is CASTQGAGTKYTEAFF.

The chain links TRBV5-4 to TRBJ1-5; 8 positions match TRBD1. The ends lost 4 bases at V and 0 bases at J; junction bases unmatched: 9. Looked up from germline, CDR1 is SGHNT and CDR2 is YYREEE (reference sequence). This CDR3 region has 17 residues. CDR3 nucleotides: TGTGCCAGCAGCACGAGCCGACAGGGGTTTAGCAATCAGCCCCAGCATTTT. It is translated as CASSTSRQGFSNQPQHF.

This chain connects TRBV7-8 to TRBJ2-5; D gene ambiguous. The germline V and J ends were trimmed by 5 bases and 2 bases, with 15 bases remaining between them. Germline loops: CDR1 SGHVS, CDR2 FQNEAQ. This CDR3 contains 15 residues. The CDR3 sequence is CASSGRRTLQETQYF. CDR3 DNA sequence: TGTGCCAGCAGCGGCCGCCGGACGCTTCAAGAGACCCAGTACTTC. The whole variable domain, remainder taken from reference TRBV7-8 and TRBJ2-5, is GAGVSQSPRYKVAKRGQDVALRCDPISGHVSLFWYQQALGQGPEFLTYFQNEAQLDKSGLPSDRFFAERPEGSVSTLKIQRTQQEDSAVYLCASSGRRTLQETQYFGPGTRLLVL.

V and J are TRBV5-6 and TRBJ2-7; D call uncertain. V was trimmed by 6 bases and J by 0 bases, leaving 13 bases between them. The CDR3 is 14 amino acids. CDR1 and CDR2 (germline): SGHDT, YYEEEE. The chain's CDR3 is CASTPSSSSYEQYF. The CDR3 nucleotides are TGTGCCAGCACCCCATCGTCGAGCTCCTACGAGCAGTACTTC.

The V call is TRBV7-8, the J call TRBJ1-4; D perhaps matches TRBD1 (6 bases). CDR1 SGHVS and CDR2 FQNEAQ come from the germline V gene. This CDR3 spans 15 amino acids. V gave up 5 bases and J gave up 4 bases, with 14 bases separating them. The CDR3 protein is CASSQTQGINEKLFF. CDR3 coding DNA: TGTGCCAGCAGCCAAACCCAGGGGATTAATGAAAAACTGTTTTTT.

This clone was seen a handful of times. The chain employs TRBV20-1 and TRBJ2-1; possibly TRBD1 or TRBD2 for D (6 bases each). The CDR3 is 11 amino acids. Trimming removed 6 bases from V and 10 bases from J, with 13 bases in between. Per the germline V gene, CDR1 is DFQATT and CDR2 is SNEGSKA (reference sequence). The CDR3 sequence: CSAGGRREQFF. The DNA of the CDR3 is TGCAGTGCCGGGGGCCGAAGGGAGCAGTTCTTC.

The chain carries TRBV18 and TRBJ1-5; D might be TRBD1 (5 bases). Germline V gives CDR1 KGHSH, CDR2 LQKENI. Trimming removed 3 bases at V and 0 bases at J, with 12 bases between. The CDR3 consists of 16 residues. The CDR3 DNA reads TGTGCCAGCTCACCGATCGGGGGGGATAGCAATCAGCCCCAGCATTTT. It encodes CASSPIGGDSNQPQHF.

This chain uses TRBV5-1 with TRBJ2-7; weak D call: TRBD1 (5 bases). Trimming took off 0 bases at V and 2 bases at J, with 9 bases between the two ends. This CDR3 contains 14 residues. CDR1 is SGHRS, CDR2 YFSETQ, per germline. This chain's CDR3 is CASSLGQGAYEQYF. CDR3 nucleotide sequence: TGCGCCAGCAGCTTGGGGCAGGGCGCCTACGAGCAGTACTTC. Supplemented by reference TRBV5-1 and TRBJ2-7, the full variable domain reads KAGVTQTPRYLIKTRGQQVTLSCSPISGHRSVSWYQQTPGQGLQFLFEYFSETQRNKGNFPGRFSGRQFSNSRSEMNVSTLELGDSALYLCASSLGQGAYEQYFGPGTRLTVT.

This clone was counted a few times. The same CDR3 also results from other DNA sequences found in this sample. The chain has TRBV5-1 and TRBJ1-5; D remains unclear. The CDR3 is 15 amino acids. CDR1 and CDR2 (germline): SGHRS, YFSETQ. The V gene lost 2 bases and the J gene lost 1 base, with 10 bases spanning the gap. CDR3 sequence: CASSLGGISNQPQHF. The CDR3, as DNA: TGCGCCAGCAGCTTAGGTGGGATAAGCAATCAGCCCCAGCATTTT. Together with reference TRBV5-1 and TRBJ1-5, the CDR3 gives the full variable domain: KAGVTQTPRYLIKTRGQQVTLSCSPISGHRSVSWYQQTPGQGLQFLFEYFSETQRNKGNFPGRFSGRQFSNSRSEMNVSTLELGDSALYLCASSLGGISNQPQHFGDGTRLSIL.

In its sample, this clone was seen once. The chain couples TRBV7-6 to TRBJ2-3, with D tentatively TRBD1 (6 bases). The ends were cut back, 4 bases at V and 0 bases at J, with 14 bases in the middle. Germline V gene sequence: CDR1 SGHVS, CDR2 FNYEAQ. This CDR3 contains 16 residues. The CDR3 region is CASSSSTGVSTDTQYF. The CDR3 DNA reads as TGTGCCAGCAGCTCCTCGACAGGCGTTAGCACAGATACGCAGTATTTT.

This sequence joins TRBV5-6 and TRBJ2-3; D uncertain. CDR3 size: 12 residues. Germline V gives CDR1 SGHDT, CDR2 YYEEEE. The V and J ends lost 2 bases and 9 bases respectively, with 10 bases between them. This CDR3 reads CASSLDGPTQYF. In DNA, the CDR3 is TGTGCCAGCAGCTTAGACGGGCCCACGCAGTATTTT.

This clone appeared once. The chain couples TRBV2 to TRBJ2-7; D remains ambiguous. Looked up from germline, CDR1 is SNHLY and CDR2 is FYNNEI. The CDR3 has 14 amino acids. V dropped 8 bases and J dropped 2 bases, with 16 bases sitting between them. DNA for the CDR3: TGTGCCAGCTCTGCCTCGATGTCTACCTACGAGCAGTACTTC. Amino acids: CASSASMSTYEQYF. The full variable domain, rest sourced from reference TRBV2 and TRBJ2-7, is EPEVTQTPSHQVTQMGQEVILRCVPISNHLYFYWYRQILGQKVEFLVSFYNNEISEKSEIFDDQFSVERPDGSNFTLKIRSTKLEDSAMYFCASSASMSTYEQYFGPGTRLTVT.

CDR3: CASSWGVGYEQYF. The CDR3 DNA is TGTGCCAGCAGCTGGGGTGTAGGGTACGAGCAGTACTTC. V usage is TRBV5-6 and J usage is TRBJ2-7; D not certain. CDR1 and CDR2 from the germline V gene are SGHDT and YYEEEE. The CDR3 runs to 13 residues. V was shortened by 3 bases and J by 4 bases, with 11 bases between the two germline ends.

The CDR3 loop is CASSMQDTDTQYF. DNA of the CDR3: TGTGCCAGTAGTATGCAGGACACAGATACGCAGTATTTT. The chain carries TRBV19 and TRBJ2-3, with D unclear. The CDR3 consists of 13 residues. Per the germline V gene, CDR1 is LNHDA and CDR2 is SQIVND (reference sequence). Trimming removed 3 bases from V and 2 bases from J, with 6 bases in between. Looking up the rest from reference TRBV19 and TRBJ2-3 gives the full variable domain: DGGITQSPKYLFRKEGQNVTLSCEQNLNHDAMYWYRQDPGQGLRLIYYSQIVNDFQKGDIAEGYSVSREKKESFPLTVTSAQKNPTAFYLCASSMQDTDTQYFGPGTRLTVL.